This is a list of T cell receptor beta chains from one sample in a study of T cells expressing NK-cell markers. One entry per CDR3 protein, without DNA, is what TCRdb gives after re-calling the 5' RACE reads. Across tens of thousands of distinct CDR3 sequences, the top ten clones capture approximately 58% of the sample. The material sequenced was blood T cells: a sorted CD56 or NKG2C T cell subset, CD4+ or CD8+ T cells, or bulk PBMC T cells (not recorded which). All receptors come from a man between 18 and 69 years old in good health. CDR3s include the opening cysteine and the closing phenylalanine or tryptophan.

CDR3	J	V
CASSAALGTLTDTQYF	TRBJ2-3	TRBV27
CASSPKGGVQETQYF	TRBJ2-5	TRBV5-8
CASSPRLADRGAETQYF	TRBJ2-5	TRBV7-6
CSARGQGGKSYEQYF	TRBJ2-7	TRBV20-1
CASSLVTFHEQYF	TRBJ2-7	TRBV7-2
CASSITAYNSPLHF	TRBJ1-6	TRBV12-3/TRBV12-4
CAIGGQGTNYGYTF	TRBJ1-2	TRBV10-3
CASSTGLAGGWGEQFF	TRBJ2-1	TRBV5-1
CSASDPGLAGVTGELFF	TRBJ2-2	TRBV20-1
CASSPGPDQGYGYTF	TRBJ1-2	TRBV11-1
CASSYQPTVQHGNTIYF	TRBJ1-3	TRBV6-5
CASSSPPGTGLCCGNTIYF	TRBJ1-3	TRBV7-3
CASSLGTVGLSYEQYF	TRBJ2-7	TRBV7-8
CASSLQLGRDYNEQFF	TRBJ2-1	TRBV7-9
CASSSRGGFSGANVLTF	TRBJ2-6	TRBV7-8
CAISDPGVAQETQYF	TRBJ2-5	TRBV10-3
CASSQVMGQGLANTEAFF	TRBJ1-1	TRBV3-1
CSARDEYRIGRTYEQYF	TRBJ2-7	TRBV20-1
CASSEARTANTEAFF	TRBJ1-1	TRBV2
CASRQDAGGYSPLHF	TRBJ1-6	TRBV4-3
CASSHRPLQETQYF	TRBJ2-5	TRBV5-1
CASGLTEKNTEAFF	TRBJ1-1	TRBV10-3
CASSVAGVRGNEQFF	TRBJ2-1	TRBV9
CSVRQGGADTQYF	TRBJ2-3	TRBV29-1
CASSRTSGARAGELFF	TRBJ2-2	TRBV6-2/TRBV6-3
CASSKGTSGQETQYF	TRBJ2-5	TRBV19
CASSESRSWSSTDTQYF	TRBJ2-3	TRBV2
CASSSGYNEQFF	TRBJ2-1	TRBV5-1
CASSHLDGAYGYTF	TRBJ1-2	TRBV4-2
CASSQGWLLAGNTNEQFF	TRBJ2-1	TRBV4-3
CASKSGAESPYEQYF	TRBJ2-7	TRBV5-1
CSVRDRIQETQYF	TRBJ2-5	TRBV29-1
CASSYSRLGNTIYF	TRBJ1-3	TRBV6-5
CASSFGGLTYNEQFF	TRBJ2-1	TRBV11-3
CASSSGRTGDEQYF	TRBJ2-7	TRBV6-1
CASSYSLLGGHSNQPQHF	TRBJ1-5	TRBV6-5
CSATDRGGYTGELFF	TRBJ2-2	TRBV20-1
CASRISALRGPSSYNEQFF	TRBJ2-1	TRBV7-8
CSARDAEGYSTEAFF	TRBJ1-1	TRBV20-1
CASKLRSSYNEQFF	TRBJ2-1	TRBV19
CASSLTSNTEAFF	TRBJ1-1	TRBV7-7
CASSFRGADAEAFF	TRBJ1-1	TRBV5-1
CSARDFGTGAGELFF	TRBJ2-2	TRBV20-1
CASSQVGTSIADEQFF	TRBJ2-1	TRBV4-3
CSASGTSGSNEQFF	TRBJ2-1	TRBV20-1
CASSSGGGQETQYF	TRBJ2-5	TRBV3-1
CSVEERAEGPEAFF	TRBJ1-1	TRBV29-1
CSARKASGSFYNEQFF	TRBJ2-1	TRBV20-1
CSAARGTGGRYEQYF	TRBJ2-7	TRBV20-1
CASSQQGLAKQETQYF	TRBJ2-5	TRBV4-3
CASSLAGSSPGKTQYF	TRBJ2-5	TRBV5-5